The entry below describes one TCR beta chain. Its antigen is not identified. Amplification used 60 Vbeta primers and 13 Jbeta primers. Measured with immunoSEQ multiplex PCR; TCRdb has only the in-frame clones, and not every one. The sample has about 150,000 clones, 85% seen once. This entry belongs to a study of cytomegalovirus exposure and HLA in healthy donors. Study-level findings and limits: Later analysis indicated greater clonal expansion among HLA-associated TCR beta chains than among equally common other chains. Rarity characterized most TCR sequences, yet some public TCRs appeared in many donors. There were some V segments, including TRBV6-2 and TRBV6-3, excluded as indistinguishable. The listing of roughly 160 TCR beta chains classed them as cytomegalovirus-associated.

CDR1 is ENHRY and CDR2 is SYGVKD in the germline V gene. CDR3 size: 15 residues. The V gene lost 0 bases and the J gene lost 4 bases, with 10 bases spanning the gap. The sequence was obtained from a woman between 18 and 29 years old in good health and CMV-seronegative. The V and J genes are TRBV10-3 and TRBJ2-1; possible D gene TRBD1, 7 bases. The specimen was PBMCs. The CDR3: CAISESEGAYNEQFF. CDR3 DNA: TGTGCCATCAGTGAGTCGGAGGGGGCATACAATGAGCAGTTCTTC.